This TCR beta chain was identified during a study of blood T cell repertoires in COVID-19. Study as a whole: T cells, B-cell-depleted T cells, or PBMCs supplied cDNA or gDNA.

Germline loops: CDR1 MGHDK, CDR2 SYGVNS. Deletions cut 5 bases from V and 0 bases from J, with 5 bases between. The CDR3 runs to 14 residues. Sequencing used immunoSEQ multiplex PCR; TCRdb keeps in-frame clones, though not all of them. Among about 200,000 clones listed, about 85% were seen once. Membership in each cohort depended on participant-reported clinical history. This clone was recorded once. What was sequenced was PBMCs or T cells enriched from blood (not recorded which). The V call is TRBV25-1, the J call TRBJ1-6; D unclear. The clonotype was recovered from a middle-aged man who had recovered from COVID-19. CDR3 DNA: TGTGCCAGCAGTAAGAGCTCCTATAATTCACCCCTCCACTTT. This encodes CASSKSSYNSPLHF.